This T cell receptor beta chain was captured by sequencing in a study of T cell changes during pregnancy in multiple sclerosis. Produced via immunoSEQ multiplex PCR; TCRdb's table is partial and in-frame only. This table has some 90,000 clones, about nine tenths appearing once. Trimming removed 6 bases at V and 5 bases at J, with 11 bases between. In germline, CDR1 is SGHNT, CDR2 YENEEA. The CDR3 totals 13 residues. The sample consisted of peripheral blood, taken after pregnancy. The chain couples TRBV11-3 to TRBJ2-1; TRBD2 might be the D (5 bases). The receptor comes from a female donor in good health, enrolled as a control in a pregnancy study. CDR3 loop: CASRRDPDNEQFF. The CDR3 nucleotides are TGTGCCAGCAGGAGGGATCCGGACAATGAGCAGTTCTTC.